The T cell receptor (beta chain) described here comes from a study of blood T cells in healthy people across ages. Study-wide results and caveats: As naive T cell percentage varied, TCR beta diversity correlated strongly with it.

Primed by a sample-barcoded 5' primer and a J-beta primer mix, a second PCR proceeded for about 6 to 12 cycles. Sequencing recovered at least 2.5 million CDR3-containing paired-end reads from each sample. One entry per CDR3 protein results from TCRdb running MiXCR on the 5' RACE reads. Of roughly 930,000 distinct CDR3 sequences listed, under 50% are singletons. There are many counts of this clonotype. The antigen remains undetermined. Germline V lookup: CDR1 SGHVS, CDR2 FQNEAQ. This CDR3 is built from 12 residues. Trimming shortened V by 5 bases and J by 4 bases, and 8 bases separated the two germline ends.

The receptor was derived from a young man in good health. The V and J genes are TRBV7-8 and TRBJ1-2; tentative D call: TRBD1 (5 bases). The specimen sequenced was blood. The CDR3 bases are TGTGCCAGCAGCCCCGGGGGCTATGGCTACACCTTC. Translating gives CASSPGGYGYTF.